The 19 T cell receptor beta chains below all came from one sample that was sequenced in a study of blood T cells in healthy people across ages. PCR was performed a second time for roughly 7 to 11 cycles using a sample-barcoded 5' primer and a J-beta primer mix. TCRdb re-derived calls from the 5' RACE reads in MiXCR, one entry per CDR3 protein. The sample includes hundreds of thousands of distinct CDR3 sequences, roughly 49% seen only once; the top ten take 30% to 40%. The sample was blood. These receptors originate from a woman aged 55 to 70 in good health.

The V call is TRBV28, the J call TRBJ1-5; the match to TRBD1 covers 7 bases. V was clipped by 3 bases and J by 0 bases; unmatched bases: 11. This CDR3 is built from 18 residues. Germline V gene data show CDR1 as MDHEN and CDR2 as SYDVKM. This chain's CDR3 is CASSFPDRAAYSNQPQHF. The CDR3 bases are TGTGCCAGCAGTTTCCCCGACAGGGCCGCATATAGCAATCAGCCCCAGCATTTT.

The chain carries TRBV20-1 and TRBJ2-7, with TRBD2 matching 9 bases. With 1 base clipped from V and 7 bases from J, the junction kept 11 bases outside the gene matches. The CDR3 runs 15 residues. Germline CDR1 reads DFQATT; CDR2 reads SNEGSKA (reference sequence). The CDR3: CSARGGIGLAREQYF. CDR3 nucleotides: TGCAGTGCTAGAGGGGGGATCGGACTAGCGCGGGAGCAGTACTTC.

The CDR3 sequence: CSARDWGTEAFF. CDR3 nucleotides: TGCAGTGCTAGAGATTGGGGCACTGAAGCTTTCTTT. This chain joins TRBV20-1 and TRBJ1-1; D gene ambiguous. The CDR3 runs to 12 residues. Germline CDR1 DFQATT, CDR2 SNEGSKA (reference sequence). Trimming pared 0 bases from V and 4 bases from J, leaving 6 bases between.

This clonotype was seen more than once but under ten times. The CDR3 region has the DNA TGTGCCAGCAGCCAATTGGAGGGGCGCCTCTACAATGAGCAGTTCTTC. It specifies CASSQLEGRLYNEQFF. This sequence joins TRBV4-2 and TRBJ2-1; a possible D gene is TRBD2 (6 bases). Trimming stripped 2 bases from V and 3 bases from J, with 14 bases between. Germline V gene lookup returns CDR1 LGHNA and CDR2 YNFKEQ. This CDR3 region has 16 residues.

This sequence joins TRBV5-1 and TRBJ2-1; 8 bases line up with TRBD2. V lost 4 bases and J lost 7; bases outside the gene matches: 19. The CDR3 is 18 amino acids. Germline CDR1 reads SGHRS; CDR2 reads YFSETQ. CDR3 nucleotides: TGCGCCAGCAGCGGGAGACTAAGCGGGAGAGACTCCCGTAATGAGCAGTTCTTC. Translating it yields CASSGRLSGRDSRNEQFF.

This clonotype was observed many times. This rearrangement joins TRBV20-1 to TRBJ2-1; the match to TRBD2 covers 14 bases. The junction had 4 bases not matched to a gene; V was cut back by 8 bases and J by 7 bases. CDR1 is DFQATT, CDR2 SNEGSKA, per germline (reference sequence). This CDR3 contains 13 residues. This chain's CDR3 is CSPRTSGRNEQFF. The CDR3 DNA sequence: TGCAGTCCCCGGACTAGCGGGAGGAATGAGCAGTTCTTC.

The chain uses TRBV10-3 and TRBJ1-1, with D perhaps matching TRBD1 (5 bases). The CDR3 loop spans 15 amino acids. V was clipped by 3 bases and J by 0 bases, with 11 bases between them. The germline gives CDR1 ENHRY, CDR2 SYGVKD. CDR3 DNA: TGTGCCATCAGTGATAGGCAGGGCCTGAACACTGAAGCTTTCTTT. As protein: CAISDRQGLNTEAFF.

The rearrangement uses TRBV15 and TRBJ2-5; possible D gene TRBD1, 7 bases. In germline, CDR1 is LNHNV, CDR2 YYDKDF (reference sequence). The CDR3 covers 15 residues. V shed 4 bases and J shed 5 bases, with 17 bases lying between them. CDR3: CATSIQTGEAETQYF. The CDR3, as DNA: TGTGCCACCAGCATACAAACAGGGGAGGCGGAGACCCAGTACTTC. Full variable domain (outside the CDR3, taken from reference TRBV15 and TRBJ2-5): DAMVIQNPRYQVTQFGKPVTLSCSQTLNHNVMYWYQQKSSQAPKLLFHYYDKDFNNEADTPDNFQSRRPNTSFCFLDIRSPGLGDTAMYLCATSIQTGEAETQYFGPGTRLLVL.

The rearrangement joins TRBV5-8 to TRBJ2-1; 7 bases line up with TRBD1. CDR3 length equals 17 residues. Germline V CDR1 and CDR2: SGHTS, YDEGEE. J lost 0 bases, V lost 4 bases, and 10 bases had no gene match. The CDR3 loop is CASSPGTAESSYNEQFF. The CDR3 DNA reads TGTGCCAGCAGCCCCGGGACAGCCGAAAGCTCCTACAATGAGCAGTTCTTC. Looking up the rest from reference TRBV5-8 and TRBJ2-1 gives the full variable domain: EAGVTQSPTHLIKTRGQQATLRCSPISGHTSVYWYQQALGLGLQFLLWYDEGEERNRGNFPPRFSGRQFPNYSSELNVNALELEDSALYLCASSPGTAESSYNEQFFGPGTRLTVL.

CDR3 amino acids: CASSLALGGFASPLHF. The CDR3 coding sequence is TGTGCCAGCAGTTTAGCGCTCGGGGGGTTTGCTTCACCCCTCCACTTT. The chain has TRBV12-3 or TRBV12-4 and TRBJ1-6; perhaps TRBD1 as D (5 bases). Trimming left V 0 bases short and J 9 bases short, with 15 bases between. CDR3 length: 16 amino acids.

The chain is built from TRBV20-1 and TRBJ2-5; D ambiguous. V was trimmed by 5 bases and J by 2 bases, leaving 12 bases between them. The CDR3 has 13 residues. Germline V gene lookup returns CDR1 DFQATT and CDR2 SNEGSKA (reference sequence). DNA of the CDR3: TGCAGTGCTGAACCGACGCAACAAGAGACCCAGTACTTC. Translating it yields CSAEPTQQETQYF.

The rearrangement uses TRBV19 and TRBJ2-7; D not certain. Trimming left V 6 bases short and J 3 bases short, with 15 bases between. Germline CDR1 LNHDA, CDR2 SQIVND (reference sequence). CDR3 size: 14 residues. CDR3 amino acids: CASRTGPSSYEQYF. DNA of the CDR3: TGTGCCAGTAGAACTGGGCCATCCAGCTACGAGCAGTACTTC.

This chain uses TRBV7-3 with TRBJ1-1, with D possibly TRBD1 on 6 matching bases. Germline CDR1 is SGHTA and CDR2 is FQGTGA. The V end lost 1 base, the J end lost 5 bases, and 14 bases lay between the germline ends. The CDR3 has 15 residues. The CDR3 reads CASSLIGGTLTEAFF. As DNA, the CDR3 is TGTGCCAGCAGCTTAATTGGTGGGACATTGACTGAAGCTTTCTTT.

V gene TRBV20-1 combines with J gene TRBJ2-1; 9 nucleotides align to TRBD1. Trimming took 5 bases from V and 5 from J; bases not matched to a gene: 1. This CDR3 contains 12 residues. Germline CDR1 is DFQATT and CDR2 is SNEGSKA (reference sequence). This chain's CDR3 is CSAGQGNNEQFF. In nucleotides, the CDR3 is TGCAGTGCTGGACAGGGGAACAATGAGCAGTTCTTC.

This chain uses TRBV28 with TRBJ2-7, with TRBD2 matching 10 bases. V was clipped by 9 bases and J by 3 bases; unmatched bases: 8. The CDR3 is 14 amino acids. Germline loops: CDR1 MDHEN, CDR2 SYDVKM. CDR3 loop: CASPLAGGFYEQYF. In DNA form, the CDR3 reads TGTGCCAGTCCTTTAGCGGGAGGCTTCTACGAGCAGTACTTC. The whole variable domain, remainder taken from reference TRBV28 and TRBJ2-7, is DVKVTQSSRYLVKRTGEKVFLECVQDMDHENMFWYRQDPGLGLRLIYFSYDVKMKEKGDIPEGYSVSREKKERFSLILESASTNQTSMYLCASPLAGGFYEQYFGPGTRLTVT.

The J gene is TRBJ2-1, the V gene TRBV5-6; 12 bases line up with TRBD2. CDR3 length: 18 residues. Germline V gene lookup returns CDR1 SGHDT and CDR2 YYEEEE. V shed 2 bases and J 11 bases; nucleotides not matched to a gene: 17. The CDR3 sequence: CASSLRTSGMGRAYKQFF. The CDR3 region has the DNA TGTGCCAGCAGCTTAAGGACTAGCGGGATGGGGAGGGCATATAAGCAGTTCTTC.

The chain carries TRBV7-3 and TRBJ2-1; 13 nucleotides line up with TRBD2. Germline V gives CDR1 SGHTA, CDR2 FQGTGA. The CDR3 length is 15 residues. V lost 3 bases to trimming and J lost 5 bases; unmatched junction nucleotides: 1. The CDR3 bases are TGTGCCAGCAGCTTGGGACTAGCGGGAAACAATGAGCAGTTCTTC. It encodes CASSLGLAGNNEQFF.

The CDR3 reads CSARDLQGAGGEQYF. The CDR3 DNA is TGCAGTGCTAGGGACCTCCAGGGGGCCGGGGGCGAGCAGTACTTC. The V and J genes are TRBV20-1 and TRBJ2-7; 8 positions agree with TRBD1. This CDR3 is built from 15 residues. CDR1 and CDR2 from the germline V gene are DFQATT and SNEGSKA (reference sequence). V was clipped by 3 bases and J by 6 bases; unmatched bases: 13.

J is TRBJ2-7 and V is TRBV3-1; D is unclear. The CDR3 is 12 amino acids. Germline CDR1 LGHDT, CDR2 YNNKEL (reference sequence). V was pared by 3 bases and J by 7 bases, with 10 bases between. CDR3 sequence (DNA): TGTGCCAGCAGCCAGACCCTGAGGGAGCAGTACTTC. Residues: CASSQTLREQYF.